This T cell receptor beta chain stems from a study of T-cell memory formation after mild COVID-19. Across the study: TCR clusters showed largely donor specificity.

Comments on this clonotype: What it binds is not known.

Study-level results: The finding that pre-infection memory included some responding clones suggested that cross-reactive memory joined. Day 15 to 85 contractors were CD4/CD8 balanced; later expanders leaned CD4+.

Constant-segment primers and 5'RACE yielded cDNA libraries for TCR alpha and TCR beta, each carrying sample barcodes and UMIs. TCRdb used MiXCR to reprocess the 5' RACE reads, holding one entry per CDR3 protein. The sample gives just under 550,000 distinct CDR3 sequences, 20% of which show up once; 12% is in the top ten. The sequencing sample was made of PBMCs or a T cell subset sorted from them (not recorded which). This receptor was taken from an adult woman who had mild COVID-19 (a few samples of this study predate the infection). Cell type and time point are not known.

CDR3 loop: CASSRRDRATYEQYF. The CDR3 nucleotides read TGTGCCAGCAGCAGACGCGACAGGGCTACCTACGAGCAGTACTTC. The chain links TRBV7-2 to TRBJ2-7, with TRBD1 identical over 7 bases. This CDR3 has 15 amino acids. Per germline, CDR1 SGHTA and CDR2 FQGNSA. J was trimmed by 2 bases and V by 5 bases; bases with no gene match: 9.